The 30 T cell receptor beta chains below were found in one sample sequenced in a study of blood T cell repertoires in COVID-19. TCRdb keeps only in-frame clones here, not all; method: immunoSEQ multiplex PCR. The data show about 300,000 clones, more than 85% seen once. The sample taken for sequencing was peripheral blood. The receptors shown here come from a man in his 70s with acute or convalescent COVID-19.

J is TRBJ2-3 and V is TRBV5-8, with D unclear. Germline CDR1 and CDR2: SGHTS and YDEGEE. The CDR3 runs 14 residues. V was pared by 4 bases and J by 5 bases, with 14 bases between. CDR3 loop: CASSDSLGKDTQYF. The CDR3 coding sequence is TGTGCCAGCAGCGATTCCCTAGGAAAAGATACGCAGTATTTT.

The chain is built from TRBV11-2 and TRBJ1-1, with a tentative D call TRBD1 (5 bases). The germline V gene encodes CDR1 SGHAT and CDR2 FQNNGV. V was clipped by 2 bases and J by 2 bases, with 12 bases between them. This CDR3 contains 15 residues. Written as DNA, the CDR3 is TGTGCCAGCAGCTTATTGCGACAGCTAAACACTGAAGCTTTCTTT. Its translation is CASSLLRQLNTEAFF.

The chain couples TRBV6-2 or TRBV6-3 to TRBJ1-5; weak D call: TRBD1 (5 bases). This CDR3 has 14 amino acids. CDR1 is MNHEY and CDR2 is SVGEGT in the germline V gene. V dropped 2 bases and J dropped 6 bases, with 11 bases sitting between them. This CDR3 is CASSYLQGGQPQHF. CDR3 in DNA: TGTGCCAGCAGTTACCTTCAGGGCGGTCAGCCCCAGCATTTT.

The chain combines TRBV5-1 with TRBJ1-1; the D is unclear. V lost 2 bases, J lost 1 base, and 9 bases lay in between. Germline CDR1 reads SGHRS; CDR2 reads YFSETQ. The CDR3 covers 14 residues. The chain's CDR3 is CASSFRGSNTEAFF. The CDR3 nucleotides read TGCGCCAGCAGCTTTCGGGGATCGAACACTGAAGCTTTCTTT.

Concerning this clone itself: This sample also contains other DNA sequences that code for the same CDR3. The CDR3 region has the DNA TGTGCCAGCAGCCGAACAGGTAATTATGGCTACACCTTC. It encodes CASSRTGNYGYTF. The chain couples TRBV7-9 to TRBJ1-2, with D possibly being TRBD1 (5 bases). The ends were cut back, 5 bases at V and 5 bases at J, with 12 bases in the middle. This CDR3 has 13 amino acids. CDR1 is SEHNR, CDR2 FQNEAQ, per germline (reference sequence).

The CDR3 DNA is TGCGCCAGCAGTCTCCCCCTGGGTAGCGGGAGTTTGGAGACCCAGTACTTC. This encodes CASSLPLGSGSLETQYF. This chain uses TRBV23-1 with TRBJ2-5, with TRBD2 identical over 9 bases. TRBV23-1 is an open reading frame, and its role is uncertain. Trimming took 4 bases from V and 5 from J; bases not matched to a gene: 14. The CDR3 extends over 17 amino acids.

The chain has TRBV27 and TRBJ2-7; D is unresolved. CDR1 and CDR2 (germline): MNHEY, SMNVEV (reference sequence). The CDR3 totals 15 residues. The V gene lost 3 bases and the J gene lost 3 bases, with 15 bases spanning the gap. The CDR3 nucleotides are TGTGCCAGCAGTTTTGTTAGTCCCGTGATCTACGAGCAGTACTTC. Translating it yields CASSFVSPVIYEQYF.

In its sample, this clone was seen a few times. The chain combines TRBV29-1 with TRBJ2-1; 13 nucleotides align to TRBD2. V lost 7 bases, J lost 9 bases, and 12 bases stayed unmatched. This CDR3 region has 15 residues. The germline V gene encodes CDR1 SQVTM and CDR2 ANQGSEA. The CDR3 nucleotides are TGCAGCGCCGTAAGGACTAGCGGGGGAGGAAGTGAGCAGTTCTTC. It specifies CSAVRTSGGGSEQFF.

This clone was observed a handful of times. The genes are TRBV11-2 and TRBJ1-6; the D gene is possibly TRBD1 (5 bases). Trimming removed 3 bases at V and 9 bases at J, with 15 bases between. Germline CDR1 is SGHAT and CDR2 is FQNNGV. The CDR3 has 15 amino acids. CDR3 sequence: CASSFQGGEGSPLHF. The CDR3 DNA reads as TGTGCCAGCAGCTTCCAGGGAGGGGAAGGTTCACCCCTCCACTTT.

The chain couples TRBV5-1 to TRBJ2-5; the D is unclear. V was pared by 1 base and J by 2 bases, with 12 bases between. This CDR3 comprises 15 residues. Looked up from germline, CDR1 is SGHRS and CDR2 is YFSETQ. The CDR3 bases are TGCGCCAGCAGCTTGATCCTGGGCACTCAAGAGACCCAGTACTTC. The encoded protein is CASSLILGTQETQYF.

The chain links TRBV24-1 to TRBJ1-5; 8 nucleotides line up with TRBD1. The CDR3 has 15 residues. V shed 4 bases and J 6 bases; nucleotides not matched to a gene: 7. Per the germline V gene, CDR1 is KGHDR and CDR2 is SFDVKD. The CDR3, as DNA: TGTGCCACCAGTGACTCAGGACAGGGCGGTCAGCCCCAGCATTTT. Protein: CATSDSGQGGQPQHF.

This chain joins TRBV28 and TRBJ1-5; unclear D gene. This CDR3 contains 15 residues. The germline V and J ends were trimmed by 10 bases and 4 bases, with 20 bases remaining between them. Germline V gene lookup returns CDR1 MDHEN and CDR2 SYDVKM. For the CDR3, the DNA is TGTGCCACCCTAAGGACTACTTGGGATAATCAGCCCCAGCATTTT. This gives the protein CATLRTTWDNQPQHF.

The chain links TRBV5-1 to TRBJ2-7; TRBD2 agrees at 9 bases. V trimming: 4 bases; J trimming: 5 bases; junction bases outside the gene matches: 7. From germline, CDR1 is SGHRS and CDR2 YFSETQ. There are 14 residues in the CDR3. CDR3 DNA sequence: TGCGCCAGCAGCCCGGGACTAGCTCCCCACGAGCAGTACTTC. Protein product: CASSPGLAPHEQYF.

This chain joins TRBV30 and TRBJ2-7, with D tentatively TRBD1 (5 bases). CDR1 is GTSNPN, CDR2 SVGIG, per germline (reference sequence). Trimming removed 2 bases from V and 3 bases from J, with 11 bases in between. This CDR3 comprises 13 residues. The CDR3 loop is CAWSTDRFYEQYF. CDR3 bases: TGTGCCTGGAGTACCGACAGATTCTACGAGCAGTACTTC. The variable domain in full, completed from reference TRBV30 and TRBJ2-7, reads SQTIHQWPATLVQPVGSPLSLECTVEGTSNPNLYWYRQAAGRGLQLLFYSVGIGQISSEVPQNLSASRPQDRQFILSSKKLLLSDSGFYLCAWSTDRFYEQYFGPGTRLTVT.

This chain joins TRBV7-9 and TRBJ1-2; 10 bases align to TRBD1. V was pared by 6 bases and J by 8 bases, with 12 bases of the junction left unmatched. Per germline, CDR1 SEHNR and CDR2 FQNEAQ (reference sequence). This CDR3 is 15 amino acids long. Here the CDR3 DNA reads TGTGCCAGCAGTCCTCCGGACAGGGGGAGAAAGGGCTACACCTTC. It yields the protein CASSPPDRGRKGYTF.

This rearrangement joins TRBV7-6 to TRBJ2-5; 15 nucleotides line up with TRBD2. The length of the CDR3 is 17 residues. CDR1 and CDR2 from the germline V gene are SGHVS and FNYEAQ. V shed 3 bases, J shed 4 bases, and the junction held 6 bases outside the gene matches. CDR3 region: CASSFGLAGGPGETQYF. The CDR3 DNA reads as TGTGCCAGCAGCTTCGGACTAGCGGGGGGGCCAGGAGAGACCCAGTACTTC.

CDR3 sequence (DNA): TGTGCCAGCAGCTCAGCGGGGCGGCGTGGCTACACCTTC. Translated: CASSSAGRRGYTF. The rearrangement links TRBV9 to TRBJ1-2; possibly TRBD1 for D (5 bases). Germline assignment: CDR1 SGDLS and CDR2 YYNGEE. The CDR3 sequence is 13 residues long. V was clipped by 4 bases and J by 7 bases, with 14 bases between them.

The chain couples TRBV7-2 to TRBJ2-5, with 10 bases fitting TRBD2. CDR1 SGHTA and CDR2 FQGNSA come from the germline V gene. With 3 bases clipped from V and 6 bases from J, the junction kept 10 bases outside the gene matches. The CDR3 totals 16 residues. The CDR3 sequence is CASSFAQGLALKTQYF. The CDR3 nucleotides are TGTGCCAGCAGCTTTGCTCAGGGACTAGCGCTGAAGACCCAGTACTTC.

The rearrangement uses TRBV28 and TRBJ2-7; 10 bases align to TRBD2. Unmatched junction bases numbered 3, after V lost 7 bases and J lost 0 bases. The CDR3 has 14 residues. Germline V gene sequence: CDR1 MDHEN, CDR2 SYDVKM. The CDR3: CASTLAGDSYEQYF. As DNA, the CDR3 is TGTGCCAGCACTCTAGCGGGGGACTCCTACGAGCAGTACTTC.

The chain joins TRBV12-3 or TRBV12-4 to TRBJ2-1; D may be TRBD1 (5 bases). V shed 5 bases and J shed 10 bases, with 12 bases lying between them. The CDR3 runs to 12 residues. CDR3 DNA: TGTGCCAGCAGTCTTAGCAGGGCAGAGCAGTTCTTC. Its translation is CASSLSRAEQFF.

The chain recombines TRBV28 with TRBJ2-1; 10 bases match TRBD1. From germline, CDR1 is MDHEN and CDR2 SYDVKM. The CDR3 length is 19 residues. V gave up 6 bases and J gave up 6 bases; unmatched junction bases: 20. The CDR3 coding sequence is TGTGCCAGCAGCCAAATAACCGGGACAGGGGTTCCAGTCGGCAATGAGCAGTTCTTC. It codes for CASSQITGTGVPVGNEQFF.

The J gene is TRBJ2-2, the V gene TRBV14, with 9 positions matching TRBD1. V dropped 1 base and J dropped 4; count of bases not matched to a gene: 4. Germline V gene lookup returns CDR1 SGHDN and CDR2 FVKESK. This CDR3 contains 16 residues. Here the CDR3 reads CASSQGRTGATGELFF. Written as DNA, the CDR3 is TGTGCCAGCAGCCAAGGCCGGACAGGGGCCACCGGGGAGCTGTTTTTT.

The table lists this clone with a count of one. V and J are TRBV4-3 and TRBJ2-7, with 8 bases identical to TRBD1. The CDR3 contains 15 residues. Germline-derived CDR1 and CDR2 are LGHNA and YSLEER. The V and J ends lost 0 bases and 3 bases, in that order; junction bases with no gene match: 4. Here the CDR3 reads CASSQDEGTGYEQYF. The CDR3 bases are TGCGCCAGCAGCCAAGATGAAGGGACAGGCTACGAGCAGTACTTC.

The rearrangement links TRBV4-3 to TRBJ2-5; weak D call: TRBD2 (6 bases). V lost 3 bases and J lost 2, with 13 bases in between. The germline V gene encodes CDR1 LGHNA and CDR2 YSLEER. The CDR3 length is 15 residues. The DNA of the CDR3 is TGCGCCAGCAGCCACCTCCCCGGGAGACAAGAGACCCAGTACTTC. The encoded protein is CASSHLPGRQETQYF.

For the CDR3, the DNA is TGTGCCAGCAGATCCAGGGCCCCCGGTGGCTACACCTTC. Translating it yields CASRSRAPGGYTF. The chain has TRBV6-5 and TRBJ1-2, with D perhaps TRBD1 (5 bases). The CDR3 extends over 13 amino acids. V was trimmed by 6 bases and J by 7 bases, leaving 15 bases between them. Germline CDR1 is MNHEY and CDR2 is SVGAGI.

CDR3 in amino acids: CASSLSGNTEAFF. In DNA, the CDR3 is TGTGCCAGCAGCTTATCAGGGAACACTGAAGCTTTCTTT. The V call is TRBV11-2, the J call TRBJ1-1; D unclear. Germline CDR1 SGHAT, CDR2 FQNNGV. V gave up 2 bases and J gave up 1 base, with 5 bases separating them. The CDR3 spans 13 residues.

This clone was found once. The CDR3 nucleotides read TGTGCCAGCAGTTACCGTACAGGCGGATTGAATGAAAAACTGTTTTTT. This codes for CASSYRTGGLNEKLFF. This chain links TRBV4-2 with TRBJ1-4, with D tentatively TRBD1 (5 bases). From germline, CDR1 is LGHNA and CDR2 YNFKEQ. CDR3 size: 16 residues. Between the trimmed V and J ends, which lost 6 bases and 5 bases, there was a span of 19 bases.

The CDR3 nucleotides are TGCGCCAGCAGCCAAGATCGGACAGCCCTCACCGGGGAGCTGTTTTTT. Its translation: CASSQDRTALTGELFF. The rearrangement links TRBV4-3 to TRBJ2-2; a weak D match, TRBD1 (6 bases). Trimming took 0 bases from V and 4 from J, leaving 12 bases between them. CDR3 length equals 16 residues. From germline, CDR1 is LGHNA and CDR2 YSLEER.

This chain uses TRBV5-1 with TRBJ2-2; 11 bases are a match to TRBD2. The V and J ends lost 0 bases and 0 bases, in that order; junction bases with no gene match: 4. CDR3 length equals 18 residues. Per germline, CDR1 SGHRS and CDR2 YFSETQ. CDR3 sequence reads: CASSLASGRPTNTGELFF. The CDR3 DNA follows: TGCGCCAGCAGCTTGGCTAGCGGGAGGCCCACGAACACCGGGGAGCTGTTTTTT.

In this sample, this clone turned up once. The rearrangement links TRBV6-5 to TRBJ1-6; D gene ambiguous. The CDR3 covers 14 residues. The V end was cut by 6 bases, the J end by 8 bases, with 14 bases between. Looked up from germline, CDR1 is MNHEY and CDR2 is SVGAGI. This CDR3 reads CASSRTKVDSPLHF. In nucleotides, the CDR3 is TGTGCCAGCAGCCGTACTAAAGTAGATTCACCCCTCCACTTT.